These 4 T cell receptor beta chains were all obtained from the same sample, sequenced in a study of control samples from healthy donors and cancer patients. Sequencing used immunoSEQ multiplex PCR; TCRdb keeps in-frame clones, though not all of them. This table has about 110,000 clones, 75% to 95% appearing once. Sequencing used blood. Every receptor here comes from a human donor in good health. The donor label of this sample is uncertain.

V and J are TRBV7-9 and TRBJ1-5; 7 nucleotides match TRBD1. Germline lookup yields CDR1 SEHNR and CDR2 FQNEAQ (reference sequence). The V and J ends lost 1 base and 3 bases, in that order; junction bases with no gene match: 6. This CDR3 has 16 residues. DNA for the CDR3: TGTGCCAGCAGCTTAGTAGCTGGGACAGACAATCAGCCCCAGCATTTT. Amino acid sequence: CASSLVAGTDNQPQHF.

As DNA, the CDR3 is TGTGCCAGCAGCCAGATCTTTGGTCTCTCTGGAAACACCATATATTTT. This sequence encodes CASSQIFGLSGNTIYF. The chain joins TRBV14 to TRBJ1-3; no clear D. V was cut by 3 bases and J by 0 bases, with 12 bases left in between. The length of the CDR3 is 16 residues. Germline V CDR1 and CDR2: SGHDN, FVKESK.

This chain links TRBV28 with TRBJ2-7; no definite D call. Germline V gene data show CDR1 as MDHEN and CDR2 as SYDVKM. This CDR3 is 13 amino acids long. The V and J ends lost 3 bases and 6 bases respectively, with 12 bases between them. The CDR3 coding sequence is TGTGCCAGCAGTTTCCAGGCCGCAGGCGAGCAGTACTTC. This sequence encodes CASSFQAAGEQYF. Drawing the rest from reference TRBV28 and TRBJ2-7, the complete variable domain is DVKVTQSSRYLVKRTGEKVFLECVQDMDHENMFWYRQDPGLGLRLIYFSYDVKMKEKGDIPEGYSVSREKKERFSLILESASTNQTSMYLCASSFQAAGEQYFGPGTRLTVT.

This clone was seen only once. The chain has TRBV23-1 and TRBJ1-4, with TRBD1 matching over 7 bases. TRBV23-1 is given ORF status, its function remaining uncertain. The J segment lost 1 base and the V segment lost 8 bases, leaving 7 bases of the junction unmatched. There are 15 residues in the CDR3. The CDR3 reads CASADRVGTNEKLFF. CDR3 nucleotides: TGCGCCAGCGCTGACAGGGTGGGAACTAATGAAAAACTGTTTTTT.